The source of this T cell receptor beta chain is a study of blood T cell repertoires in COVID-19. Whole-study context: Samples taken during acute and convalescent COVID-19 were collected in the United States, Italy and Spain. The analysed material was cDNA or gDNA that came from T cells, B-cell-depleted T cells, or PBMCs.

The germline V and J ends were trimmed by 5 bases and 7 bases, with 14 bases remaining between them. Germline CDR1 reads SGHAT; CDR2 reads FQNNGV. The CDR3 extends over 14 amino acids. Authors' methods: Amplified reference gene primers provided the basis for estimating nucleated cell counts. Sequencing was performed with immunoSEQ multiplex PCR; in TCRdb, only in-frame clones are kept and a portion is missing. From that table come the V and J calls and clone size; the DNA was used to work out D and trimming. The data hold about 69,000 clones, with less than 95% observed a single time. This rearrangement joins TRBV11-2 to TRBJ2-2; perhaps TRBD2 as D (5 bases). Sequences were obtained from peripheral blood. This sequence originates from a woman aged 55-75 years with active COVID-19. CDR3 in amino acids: CASSPSGGIGELFF. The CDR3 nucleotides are TGTGCCAGCAGCCCAAGCGGCGGAATCGGGGAGCTGTTTTTT.